This TCR beta chain was sequenced in a study of blood T cells in healthy people across ages. Next came a second PCR, run for about 7 to 12 cycles, which used a sample-barcoded 5' primer along with a J-beta primer mix. TCRdb reprocessed the 5' RACE reads with MiXCR, giving one entry per CDR3 protein. Among 780,000 or so distinct CDR3 sequences, more than 20% were seen once, and the ten largest hold under 4%. The authors drew about 10 milliliters of peripheral blood from each donor. Each sample provided at least 5 micrograms of extracted total RNA. In its sample, this clonotype was seen a few times. These same data were also listed under a study on T cells of mothers and their children. That study adds: Mothers gave over 8 million TCR beta CDR3 reads each, and children several million each. Related pairs of mothers and children showed slightly higher, non-significant overlap versus unrelated pairs.

The TCR originated in a boy aged 5-17 years in good health. The sequenced sample was blood.

The DNA of the CDR3 is TGCAGCGCGCGCGGGGGGTTCAACGAGCAGTACTTC. It translates to CSARGGFNEQYF. The chain carries TRBV29-1 and TRBJ2-7, with TRBD2 matching 8 bases. Germline V gene data show CDR1 as SQVTM and CDR2 as ANQGSEA. V shed 7 bases, J shed 5 bases, and the junction held 7 bases outside the gene matches. The CDR3 totals 12 residues.